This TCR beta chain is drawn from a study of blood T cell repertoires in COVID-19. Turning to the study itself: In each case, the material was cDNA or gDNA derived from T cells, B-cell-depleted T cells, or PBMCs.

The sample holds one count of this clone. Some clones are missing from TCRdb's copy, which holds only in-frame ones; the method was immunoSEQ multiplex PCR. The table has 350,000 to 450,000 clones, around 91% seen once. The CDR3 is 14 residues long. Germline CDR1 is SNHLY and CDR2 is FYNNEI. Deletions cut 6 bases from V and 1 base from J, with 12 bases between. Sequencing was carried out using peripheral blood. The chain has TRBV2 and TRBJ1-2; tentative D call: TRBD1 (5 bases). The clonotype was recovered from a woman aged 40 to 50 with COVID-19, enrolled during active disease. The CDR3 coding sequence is TGTGCCAGCAGGGCTTCCAGGGTTAACTATGGCTACACCTTC. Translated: CASRASRVNYGYTF.